The 10 T cell receptor beta chains reported below all come from one sample, sequenced in a study of T cell responses to AZD1222 COVID-19 vaccine. Libraries were prepared by immunoSEQ multiplex PCR; TCRdb keeps only in-frame clonotypes and omits some of them. This table holds about 120,000 clones, about nine tenths found once. Sample: peripheral blood, taken on day 0 of AZD1222 vaccination. These receptors came from an adult in good health.

The chain uses TRBV30 and TRBJ1-5; D may be TRBD1 (6 bases). V was trimmed by 2 bases and J by 9 bases, leaving 11 bases between them. The CDR3 has 12 residues. CDR1 and CDR2 from the germline V gene are GTSNPN and SVGIG (reference sequence). DNA for the CDR3: TGTGCCTGGAGTACGGGGGCTGGGCCCCAGCATTTT. Amino acid sequence: CAWSTGAGPQHF.

CDR3 loop: CASSIAHFQETQYF. The CDR3 region has the DNA TGTGCCAGTAGTATAGCCCATTTCCAAGAGACCCAGTACTTC. The chain combines TRBV19 with TRBJ2-5; D is undetermined. With 1 base removed from V and 1 base from J, the gap between germline ends came to 7 bases. Germline CDR1 LNHDA, CDR2 SQIVND (reference sequence). The CDR3 covers 14 residues.

The chain uses TRBV4-1 and TRBJ1-2; maybe TRBD1 (5 bases). Germline CDR1 and CDR2: MGHRA and YSYEKL. V dropped 3 bases and J dropped 2 bases, with 10 bases sitting between them. The CDR3 runs to 14 residues. CDR3 in DNA: TGCGCCAGCAGCCACCGAGGGGAGAACTATGGCTACACCTTC. The encoded protein is CASSHRGENYGYTF.

The rearrangement links TRBV2 to TRBJ2-3; TRBD1 agrees at 10 bases. The CDR3 spans 13 residues. The V segment lost 6 bases and the J segment 8 bases; nucleotides outside the gene matches: 5. Per the germline V gene, CDR1 is SNHLY and CDR2 is FYNNEI. The CDR3 here is CASRGQGRGTQYF. The CDR3 region has the DNA TGTGCCAGCAGGGGACAGGGGAGAGGTACGCAGTATTTT.

The genes are TRBV4-2 and TRBJ1-1, with D perhaps matching TRBD1 (5 bases). Trimming stripped 1 base from V and 4 bases from J, with 22 bases between. Looked up from germline, CDR1 is LGHNA and CDR2 is YNFKEQ. CDR3 size: 18 residues. CDR3 DNA sequence: TGTGCCAGCAGCCAAGTGGGGGATCTCAGATGGGAAGGCACTGAAGCTTTCTTT. It specifies CASSQVGDLRWEGTEAFF.

The rearrangement uses TRBV5-6 and TRBJ2-2; the D gene is possibly TRBD2 (6 bases). V was clipped by 2 bases and J by 6 bases, with 14 bases between them. Germline assignment: CDR1 SGHDT and CDR2 YYEEEE. The CDR3 contains 15 residues. This CDR3 reads CASSFPHSGPGELFF. CDR3 coding DNA: TGTGCCAGCAGCTTCCCCCATAGCGGCCCCGGGGAGCTGTTTTTT.

The V call is TRBV3-1 (or the pseudogene TRBV3-2), the J call TRBJ1-2; D uncertain. With 4 bases removed from V and 12 bases from J, the gap between germline ends came to 15 bases. This CDR3 has 12 residues. CDR1 and CDR2 (germline): LGHDT, YNNKEL (reference sequence). The CDR3, as DNA: TGTGCCAGCAGCCCCTCCCTAGGTAAAAACACCTTC. It translates to CASSPSLGKNTF.

The genes are TRBV4-1 and TRBJ2-1; 9 nucleotides align to TRBD2. From germline, CDR1 is MGHRA and CDR2 YSYEKL. The CDR3 sequence is 15 residues long. V gave up 4 bases and J gave up 9 bases; unmatched junction bases: 10. Written as DNA, the CDR3 is TGCGCCAGCAGCCCTATAACCGGGACTAGCCGTGAGCAGTTCTTC. It specifies CASSPITGTSREQFF.

The chain links TRBV19 to TRBJ2-3; D perhaps matches TRBD1 (6 bases). Trimming left V 7 bases short and J 0 bases short, with 14 bases between. There are 15 residues in the CDR3. CDR1 and CDR2 (germline): LNHDA, SQIVND (reference sequence). CDR3 in amino acids: CASKAGTTSTDTQYF. DNA of the CDR3: TGTGCCAGTAAGGCCGGGACAACTAGCACAGATACGCAGTATTTT.

This rearrangement joins TRBV6-2 or TRBV6-3 to TRBJ2-7; maybe TRBD2 (5 bases). The V end was cut by 2 bases, the J end by 0 bases, with 8 bases between. The CDR3 covers 14 residues. Germline lookup yields CDR1 MNHEY and CDR2 SVGEGT. Written as DNA, the CDR3 is TGTGCCAGCAGTTACCCGGGGAGCTCCTACGAGCAGTACTTC. This codes for CASSYPGSSYEQYF.